This T cell receptor beta chain was recorded in a study of blood T cell repertoires in COVID-19. Original data processing: From reference gene primer amplification, estimates of nucleated cell counts were derived. Sequencing was performed with immunoSEQ multiplex PCR; in TCRdb, only in-frame clones are kept and a portion is missing. That table supplies the V and J calls and clone size; D and trimming were determined from the DNA. The sample lists about 120,000 clones; about 83% were seen once. The CDR3 covers 15 residues. V dropped 1 base and J dropped 0 bases, with 7 bases sitting between them. CDR1 and CDR2 from the germline V gene are LGHDT and YNNKEL (reference sequence).

Input material: peripheral blood. This receptor was obtained from a man in his fifties or sixties with acute or convalescent COVID-19. The rearrangement links TRBV3-1 (or the pseudogene TRBV3-2) to TRBJ1-3; D is ambiguous. CDR3 sequence reads: CASSQAGVSGNTIYF. CDR3 DNA sequence: TGTGCCAGCAGCCAAGCCGGGGTCTCTGGAAACACCATATATTTT.